A selection of T cell receptor beta chains follows, all from one sample in a study of cytomegalovirus exposure and HLA in healthy donors. Produced via immunoSEQ multiplex PCR; TCRdb's table is partial and in-frame only. The data contain some 180,000 clones, 85% of them singletons. The sequenced material came from PBMCs. The receptors come from a woman aged 45-60 years in good health and CMV-seronegative. Both conserved end residues are part of each CDR3. D genes are given only for firm matches. Rows may omit the clone size; those that give it use once, few, many or a size class.

J	V	size	D	CDR3	DNA
TRBJ2-6	TRBV10-2	NA	NA	CASSDISPVSNVLTF	TGCGCCAGCAGTGATATTTCCCCGGTCTCCAACGTCCTGACTTTC
TRBJ1-5	TRBV6-4	NA	TRBD1	CASSFTATGNQPQHF	TGTGCCAGCAGCTTTACAGCGACAGGGAATCAGCCCCAGCATTTT
TRBJ1-1	TRBV19	NA	NA	CASSIPGLNTEAFF	TGTGCCAGTAGTATCCCAGGATTGAACACTGAAGCTTTCTTT
TRBJ1-1	TRBV19	once	TRBD1	CASSTPQGARTEAFF	TGTGCCAGTAGTACTCCCCAGGGGGCGCGAACTGAAGCTTTCTTT
TRBJ2-7	TRBV7-9	NA	NA	CASSGQIEQYF	TGTGCCAGCAGCGGCCAGATCGAGCAGTACTTC
TRBJ2-2	TRBV28	NA	NA	CASSLPGGELFF	TGTGCCAGCAGTCTACCGGGGGGGGAGCTGTTTTTT
TRBJ2-5	TRBV5-1	few	TRBD2	CASSPRGLAGGPSTQETQYF	TGCGCCAGCAGCCCTAGGGGACTAGCGGGAGGGCCAAGTACCCAAGAGACCCAGTACTTC
TRBJ2-1	TRBV2	NA	TRBD2	CASRGGRGNEQFF	TGTGCCAGCAGGGGCGGGAGAGGCAATGAGCAGTTCTTC
TRBJ2-1	TRBV5-4	few	NA	CASSSLGAKMREQFF	TGTGCCAGCAGCTCTTTAGGGGCCAAGATGAGGGAGCAGTTCTTC
TRBJ2-1	TRBV7-9	NA	NA	CASSQTGSEGNEQFF	TGTGCCAGCAGCCAAACAGGGTCCGAGGGCAATGAGCAGTTCTTC
TRBJ2-7	TRBV18	NA	NA	CASSPTGLPHEQYF	TGTGCCAGCTCTCCCACGGGACTGCCCCACGAGCAGTACTTC
TRBJ2-7	TRBV30	once	TRBD2	CAWSGGGTSYEQYF	TGTGCCTGGAGTGGGGGCGGGACTAGCTACGAGCAGTACTTC
TRBJ2-5	TRBV19	once	TRBD1	CASSNDRGPLETQYF	TGTGCCAGTAGTAACGACAGGGGGCCGTTGGAGACCCAGTACTTC
TRBJ2-3	TRBV28	NA	TRBD2	CASSFGTSNTDTQYF	TGTGCCAGCAGTTTTGGGACTAGCAATACAGATACGCAGTATTTT
TRBJ1-1	TRBV6-4	NA	NA	CASSRGAGENTEAFF	TGTGCCAGCAGCCGGGGGGCGGGGGAAAACACTGAAGCTTTCTTT
TRBJ2-5	TRBV7-2	few	NA	CASGTQVSTQETQYF	TGTGCCAGCGGAACACAGGTTTCGACACAAGAGACCCAGTACTTC
TRBJ2-1	TRBV4-1	NA	NA	CASSQVVVPYNEQFF	TGCGCCAGCAGCCAAGTAGTAGTCCCCTACAATGAGCAGTTCTTC
TRBJ2-7	TRBV7-9	NA	NA	CAVLWGNEQYF	TGTGCCGTATTATGGGGCAACGAGCAGTACTTC
TRBJ1-5	TRBV11-2	once	NA	CASSLGRVQPQHF	TGTGCCAGCAGCTTAGGTCGGGTTCAGCCCCAGCATTTT
TRBJ2-2	TRBV18	NA	NA	CASSPLGGANTGELFF	TGTGCCAGCTCACCACTGGGGGGAGCGAACACCGGGGAGCTGTTTTTT
TRBJ2-3	TRBV4-2	NA	TRBD2	CASSPTGTSGGTSTDTQYF	TGTGCCAGCAGCCCTACCGGGACTAGCGGGGGGACCAGCACAGATACGCAGTATTTT
TRBJ1-4	TRBV11-2	NA	NA	CASSHNRDGLFF	TGTGCCAGCAGCCACAACAGGGATGGACTGTTTTTT
TRBJ2-5	TRBV11-3	NA	NA	CASSLMEGETQYF	TGTGCCAGCAGCCTTATGGAGGGGGAGACCCAGTACTTC
TRBJ2-7	TRBV28	NA	NA	CASSLQDSSSYEQYF	TGTGCCAGCAGTTTACAGGACAGCAGCTCCTACGAGCAGTACTTC
TRBJ2-3	TRBV4-2	NA	TRBD2	CASSQASGRTDTQYF	TGTGCCAGCAGCCAAGCTAGCGGGCGCACAGATACGCAGTATTTT
TRBJ2-1	TRBV18	NA	NA	CASSLDRTNEQFF	TGTGCCAGCTCCCTAGACAGAACCAATGAGCAGTTCTTC
TRBJ2-2	TRBV15	NA	NA	CATSRDLFNGGVRSGELFF	TGTGCCACCAGCAGGGATCTCTTCAACGGGGGAGTTAGGTCCGGGGAGCTGTTTTTT
TRBJ1-6	TRBV18	NA	TRBD1	CASSPDGTGAGSPLHF	TGTGCCAGCTCACCTGACGGGACAGGGGCTGGTTCACCCCTCCACTTT
TRBJ2-5	TRBV25-1	NA	NA	CASTPGAGEGTQYF	TGTGCCAGCACGCCGGGGGCAGGGGAGGGGACCCAGTACTTC
TRBJ2-7	TRBV25-1	once	NA	CASSASSGQRTSSYEQYF	TGTGCCAGCAGTGCCTCCAGCGGACAGAGGACCAGCTCCTACGAGCAGTACTTC
TRBJ2-5	TRBV7-9	NA	NA	CSSSSLGETQYF	TGTTCCAGCAGCTCATTGGGCGAGACCCAGTACTTC
TRBJ1-5	TRBV28	once	NA	CASGLTGRTNGNQPQHF	TGTGCCAGCGGGTTGACCGGGAGGACAAATGGCAATCAGCCCCAGCATTTT
TRBJ1-6	TRBV7-2	NA	NA	CASSSQGSVNNSPLHF	TGTGCCAGCAGCTCCCAGGGATCTGTAAATAATTCACCCCTCCACTTT